This T cell receptor beta chain was sequenced for a study of cytomegalovirus exposure and HLA in healthy donors. PCR involved 60 Vbeta and 13 Jbeta primers. TCRdb keeps only in-frame clones here, not all; method: immunoSEQ multiplex PCR. The sample yields approximately 69,000 clones, 70% to 75% seen once. Trimming shortened V by 2 bases and J by 4 bases, and 12 bases separated the two germline ends. Germline lookup yields CDR1 WSHSY and CDR2 SAAADI. This CDR3 contains 15 residues. The source is a young woman in good health and CMV-seropositive. Material for sequencing was PBMCs. The rearrangement uses TRBV10-2 and TRBJ1-5; D unclear. The CDR3 coding sequence is TGCGCCAGCAGTGAGCAGGCGGGCAGTAATCAGCCCCAGCATTTT. It encodes CASSEQAGSNQPQHF.